This record concerns one T cell receptor (beta chain) sequence. The target antigen is unknown. Some clones are missing from TCRdb's copy, which holds only in-frame ones; the method was immunoSEQ multiplex PCR. The table records approximately 100,000 clones, roughly 90% of them present only once. Time point: pretreatment peripheral blood. The data are from a study of PD-L1 blockade in urothelial cancer. Study as a whole: Most patients, twenty-five of 29, were males with bladder-origin cancer. Overall study findings and caveats: Lower than median blood TCR clonality before treatment predicted better survival.

The CDR3 is 14 amino acids. The trim removed 1 base at V and 3 bases at J, leaving 2 bases unmatched. Germline CDR1 reads MGHDK; CDR2 reads SYGVNS. The chain recombines TRBV25-1 with TRBJ1-1; 7 bases are a match to TRBD1. The source of this sequence is an elderly woman with urothelial cancer. The specimen was PBMCs, collected around atezolizumab (anti-PD-L1) treatment. CDR3 protein: CASSESGQDTEAFF. The CDR3 DNA follows: TGTGCCAGCAGTGAATCTGGACAGGACACTGAAGCTTTCTTT.